This T cell receptor beta chain was sequenced for a study of T cell responses to AZD1222 COVID-19 vaccine. Notes on the study in general: Clonal diversity was possibly underestimated, and white British individuals and females predominated among donors. At baseline, seropositivity was found in only a handful of AZD1222 recipients. Spike as a whole was targeted by vaccine-associated CD4 TCRs, dominant at 160-218 and 743-854. Spike-specific TCR depth and breadth grew after two AZD1222 doses.

Between the trimmed V and J ends, which lost 1 base and 0 bases, there was a span of 8 bases. The CDR3 loop spans 16 amino acids. Germline CDR1 is SGHTS and CDR2 is YDEGEE. A word on this clone: Its antigen is as yet unknown.

The assay was immunoSEQ multiplex PCR, and TCRdb's table has in-frame clones only and misses some. The data hold 150,000 to 190,000 clones, with 85% to 90% observed a single time. This clonotype was sampled from an adult who received the AZD1222 COVID-19 vaccine. The sequencing used peripheral blood, collected 28 days after the second AZD1222 dose. J is TRBJ1-6 and V is TRBV5-8; no firm D call. This CDR3 reads CASSLMLSSYNSPLHF. The CDR3 DNA follows: TGTGCCAGCAGCTTGATGCTGAGCTCCTATAATTCACCCCTCCACTTT.